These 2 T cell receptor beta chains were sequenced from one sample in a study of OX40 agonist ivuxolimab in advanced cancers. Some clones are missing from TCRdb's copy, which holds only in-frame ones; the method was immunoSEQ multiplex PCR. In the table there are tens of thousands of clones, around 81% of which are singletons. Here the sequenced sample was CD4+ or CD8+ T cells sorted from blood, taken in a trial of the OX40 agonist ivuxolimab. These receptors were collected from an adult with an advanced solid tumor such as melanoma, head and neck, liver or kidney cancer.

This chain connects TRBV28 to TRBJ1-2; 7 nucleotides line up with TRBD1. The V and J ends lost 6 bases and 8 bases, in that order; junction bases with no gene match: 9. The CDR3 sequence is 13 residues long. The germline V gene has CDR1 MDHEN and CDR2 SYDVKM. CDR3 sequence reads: CASRAGGVFGYTF. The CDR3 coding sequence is TGTGCCAGCAGAGCAGGGGGGGTCTTCGGCTACACCTTC.

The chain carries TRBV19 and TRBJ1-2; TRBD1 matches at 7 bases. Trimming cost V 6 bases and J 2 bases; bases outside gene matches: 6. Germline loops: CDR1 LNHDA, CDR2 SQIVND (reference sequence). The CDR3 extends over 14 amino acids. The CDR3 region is CASRQTGLNYGYTF. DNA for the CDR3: TGTGCCAGTAGACAGACAGGGCTGAACTATGGCTACACCTTC.